The rows below give T cell receptor beta chains drawn from one sample of a study of blood T cell repertoires in COVID-19. Profiled with immunoSEQ multiplex PCR; TCRdb holds only in-frame clones, not every one. The repertoire holds around 220,000 clones, with just over 85% as singletons. What was sequenced was peripheral blood. The receptors were sampled from a man in his late teens or twenties with active or convalescent COVID-19. CDR3s include the opening cysteine and the closing phenylalanine or tryptophan. Fields, in order: D gene, V gene, J gene, clone size, CDR3 protein, CDR3 DNA. A D gene is named only where the DNA matches it firmly. Expanded clones get a size class; other rows say once, few or many, or leave the size out.

TRBD2	TRBV25-1	TRBJ2-7	-	CASSETSGRALNEQYF	TGTGCCAGCAGTGAAACTAGCGGGAGGGCCTTAAACGAGCAGTACTTC
TRBD1	TRBV5-4	TRBJ2-2	once	CASSDQGDTGELFF	TGTGCCAGCAGCGATCAGGGGGACACCGGGGAGCTGTTTTTT
-	TRBV9	TRBJ1-6	-	CASSVRLGTGNSPLHF	TGTGCCAGCAGCGTAAGGTTGGGAACGGGGAATTCACCCCTCCACTTT
-	TRBV6-6	TRBJ1-1	-	CASSYLGATEAFF	TGTGCCAGCAGTTACCTGGGGGCCACTGAAGCTTTCTTT
TRBD1	TRBV6-5	TRBJ2-3	-	CASSYSGTGGTDTQYF	TGTGCCAGCAGTTACTCGGGGACAGGGGGCACAGATACGCAGTATTTT
TRBD1	TRBV5-1	TRBJ1-3	-	CASSPGDRGPLGRDTIYF	TGCGCCAGCAGCCCCGGAGACAGGGGTCCCCTTGGTCGGGACACCATATATTTT
-	TRBV19	TRBJ2-3	-	CASSSRLVADTQYF	TGTGCCAGTAGCAGCAGACTAGTGGCGGATACGCAGTATTTT
TRBD1	TRBV27	TRBJ1-2	-	CASSLSRGNRDDYGYTF	TGTGCCAGCAGTTTATCCAGGGGGAACAGGGATGACTATGGCTACACCTTC
-	TRBV7-2	TRBJ1-2	-	CASSLAGMAGQSYGYTF	TGTGCCAGCAGCTTAGCCGGAATGGCAGGCCAAAGCTATGGCTACACCTTC
-	TRBV5-1	TRBJ2-1	-	CASSLAGGTGPNEQFF	TGCGCCAGCAGCTTGGCTGGAGGGACCGGTCCCAATGAGCAGTTCTTC
TRBD1	TRBV27	TRBJ1-6	-	CASSLSTGSSYNSPLHF	TGTGCCAGCAGTTTATCGACAGGGAGCTCCTATAATTCACCCCTCCACTTT
-	TRBV5-4	TRBJ1-2	-	CASSSDSFGGYTF	TGTGCCAGCAGCTCGGACTCCTTTGGTGGCTACACCTTC
TRBD2	TRBV5-4	TRBJ2-7	-	CASSWGGDTYEQYF	TGTGCCAGCAGCTGGGGGGGGGATACATACGAGCAGTACTTC
TRBD1	TRBV19	TRBJ1-5	-	CASSRDRGNQPQHF	TGTGCCAGTAGTCGAGACAGGGGTAATCAGCCCCAGCATTTT
-	TRBV15	TRBJ2-3	-	CATSPRGSVGQYF	TGTGCCACCAGTCCACGGGGTTCGGTGGGGCAGTATTTT
TRBD2	TRBV6-5	TRBJ2-7	-	CASSYSTSVGYEQYF	TGTGCCAGCAGTTACTCGACTAGCGTGGGTTACGAGCAGTACTTC
-	TRBV19	TRBJ1-4	once	CASSRRVGANEKLFF	TGTGCCAGTAGTCGTCGGGTAGGAGCTAATGAAAAACTGTTTTTT
-	TRBV5-8	TRBJ1-5	-	CASSRLQGVNQPQHF	TGTGCCAGCAGCCGCCTTCAGGGCGTGAATCAGCCCCAGCATTTT
-	TRBV2	TRBJ1-2	-	CASTDRLGGGYTF	TGTGCCAGCACTGACAGGCTGGGTGGTGGCTACACCTTC
-	TRBV6-5	TRBJ1-4	-	CASSYWAGGANEKLFF	TGTGCCAGCAGTTACTGGGCGGGCGGGGCTAATGAAAAACTGTTTTTT
TRBD1	TRBV6-5	TRBJ1-2	-	CASSWDRGSGYTF	TGTGCCAGCAGTTGGGACAGGGGCTCTGGCTACACCTTC
TRBD1	TRBV19	TRBJ1-2	-	CASTPGTGTDLNYGYTF	TGTGCCAGTACCCCGGGGACAGGGACTGATTTAAACTATGGCTACACCTTC
-	TRBV5-1	TRBJ1-2	-	CASSLAKEEIGGYTF	TGCGCCAGCAGCTTGGCCAAGGAGGAAATCGGCGGCTACACCTTC
-	TRBV4-1	TRBJ1-1	-	CASSQSTGQALRAFF	TGCGCCAGCAGCCAATCAACTGGTCAGGCGTTGAGAGCTTTCTTT
TRBD1	TRBV27	TRBJ2-7	-	CASRRTGALRREQYF	TGTGCCAGCAGGAGAACAGGGGCGCTGAGAAGGGAGCAGTACTTC
-	TRBV6-2/TRBV6-3	TRBJ1-5	few	CASSYGTGTLTYSNQPQHF	TGTGCCAGCAGTTACGGCACCGGGACACTGACCTATAGCAATCAGCCCCAGCATTTT
TRBD2	TRBV30	TRBJ2-2	-	CAWGGLAGSNTGELFF	TGTGCCTGGGGCGGACTAGCGGGATCGAACACCGGGGAGCTGTTTTTT
-	TRBV30	TRBJ1-2	-	CAWSVGPGYGYTF	TGTGCCTGGAGTGTCGGTCCTGGCTATGGCTACACCTTC
-	TRBV3-1/TRBV3-2	TRBJ1-3	few	CASSPRASHSGNTIYF	TGTGCCAGCAGCCCGAGGGCCAGCCACTCTGGAAACACCATATATTTT
TRBD1	TRBV24-1	TRBJ2-3	-	CATGILGTGTDTQYF	TGTGCCACCGGCATCCTCGGGACAGGCACAGATACGCAGTATTTT
-	TRBV19	TRBJ2-4	-	CASSEGLAAKNIQYF	TGTGCCAGTAGTGAGGGACTGGCGGCCAAAAACATTCAGTACTTC
-	TRBV7-2	TRBJ2-7	many	CASSSGVGYYEQYF	TGTGCCAGCAGCTCGGGAGTTGGGTACTACGAGCAGTACTTC
TRBD1	TRBV4-1	TRBJ1-1	-	CASSQVEQGRTEAFF	TGCGCCAGCAGCCAAGTGGAACAGGGGCGGACTGAAGCTTTCTTT
-	TRBV6-4	TRBJ1-5	few	CASTPWAKMRNQPQHF	TGTGCCAGCACCCCATGGGCCAAAATGCGCAATCAGCCCCAGCATTTT
-	TRBV6-2/TRBV6-3	TRBJ2-4	-	CASSRLGVGNIQYF	TGTGCCAGCAGCCGACTAGGGGTGGGAAACATTCAGTACTTC
-	TRBV11-2	TRBJ1-2	-	CASSWGGMTDGYTF	TGTGCCAGCAGCTGGGGCGGCATGACGGATGGCTACACCTTC
-	TRBV2	TRBJ2-2	-	CASSEVWTQYTGELFF	TGTGCCAGCAGTGAAGTTTGGACTCAGTACACCGGGGAGCTGTTTTTT
TRBD1	TRBV6-5	TRBJ2-2	-	CASSIGTDTGELFF	TGTGCCAGCAGCATAGGGACAGACACCGGGGAGCTGTTTTTT
TRBD2	TRBV28	TRBJ2-7	-	CASWGRGFYEQYF	TGTGCCAGCTGGGGGAGGGGTTTTTACGAGCAGTACTTC
-	TRBV7-2	TRBJ2-3	-	CASSFGGTTDTQYF	TGTGCCAGCAGCTTTGGGGGGACGACAGATACGCAGTATTTT
TRBD2	TRBV6-5	TRBJ2-1	once	CASSYSGRAGEQFF	TGTGCCAGCAGTTATAGCGGGAGGGCGGGCGAGCAGTTCTTC
-	TRBV30	TRBJ1-1	-	CAYLRREMNTEAFF	TGTGCCTATCTAAGGAGGGAAATGAACACTGAAGCTTTCTTT
-	TRBV7-9	TRBJ2-2	-	CASSVQGSGELFF	TGTGCCAGCAGCGTACAGGGTTCCGGGGAGCTGTTTTTT
-	TRBV6-5	TRBJ2-5	-	CASSYGLKETQYF	TGTGCCAGCAGTTACGGACTCAAAGAGACCCAGTACTTC
TRBD1	TRBV6-4	TRBJ1-2	-	CASTRGQGDGYTF	TGTGCCAGCACTAGGGGACAGGGGGATGGCTACACCTTC
-	TRBV11-2	TRBJ2-3	-	CASSLGGSTDTQYF	TGTGCCAGCAGCTTAGGCGGCTCCACAGATACGCAGTATTTT
TRBD1	TRBV9	TRBJ1-1	-	CASSVEGAGTEAFF	TGTGCCAGCAGCGTAGAGGGGGCTGGGACTGAAGCTTTCTTT
TRBD2	TRBV7-3	TRBJ2-2	-	CASSSLAGLNTGELFF	TGTGCCAGCAGCTCCTTAGCGGGCCTGAACACCGGGGAGCTGTTTTTT
TRBD2	TRBV5-1	TRBJ2-2	-	CASSLRTSGRGNTGELFF	TGCGCCAGCAGCTTACGGACTAGCGGGAGGGGGAACACCGGGGAGCTGTTTTTT
-	TRBV2	TRBJ1-1	-	CASSEVRYRAVTEAFF	TGTGCCAGCAGTGAAGTCCGATACAGGGCGGTGACTGAAGCTTTCTTT
TRBD2	TRBV6-5	TRBJ2-7	-	CASSYRGETDYEQYF	TGTGCCAGCAGCTACCGGGGGGAAACCGACTACGAGCAGTACTTC
-	TRBV19	TRBJ2-5	-	CASSVPGEPQETQYF	TGTGCCAGTAGTGTTCCCGGAGAGCCCCAAGAGACCCAGTACTTC
-	TRBV30	TRBJ1-2	-	CAWSPGGDGYTF	TGTGCCTGGAGTCCTGGAGGGGATGGCTACACCTTC
-	TRBV25-1	TRBJ2-5	-	CASSEYLGAVETQYF	TGTGCCAGCAGTGAATATCTGGGGGCTGTGGAGACCCAGTACTTC
TRBD1	TRBV9	TRBJ2-7	-	CASSVTGTGSYEQYF	TGTGCCAGCAGCGTCACCGGGACAGGGTCCTACGAGCAGTACTTC
-	TRBV5-4	TRBJ2-4	once	CASSSRQKNIQYF	TGTGCCAGCAGCTCGAGACAGAAAAACATTCAGTACTTC
TRBD2	TRBV11-2	TRBJ2-3	-	CASSLAGGFTDTQYF	TGTGCCAGCAGCCTAGCGGGAGGGTTCACAGATACGCAGTATTTT